Shown below are 15 T cell receptor beta chains from a single sample sequenced in a study of regulatory T cells in long-lasting Graves disease. The time point denotes: persistent/refractory GD, antithyroid drugs over 5 years with positive TRAb. There was RNA extracted from PBMCs, and the TCR library was made from it. In building TCR beta libraries, iRepertoire HTBI primers were used together with Arm-PCR of CDR3 regions. TCRdb independently ran MiXCR on the multiplex PCR reads; one entry per CDR3 protein. The data show approximately 400,000 distinct CDR3 sequences, more than 20% seen once. Sequencing was performed on peripheral blood mononuclear cells (PBMCs), taken when the disease was refractory, from a patient treated with antithyroid drugs. Receptors originate from a middle-aged woman with Graves disease.

This clonotype was counted a few times. The CDR3, as DNA: TGTGCCAGTAGTATAGAGGTGAGCTCCTACGAGCAGTACTTC. This sequence encodes CASSIEVSSYEQYF. V is TRBV19 and J is TRBJ2-7; D is undetermined. The CDR3 runs to 14 residues. CDR1 is LNHDA and CDR2 is SQIVND in the germline V gene (reference sequence). V was cut by 0 bases and J by 0 bases, with 6 bases left in between.

The chain's CDR3 is CASSLGTGRVTDTQYF. CDR3 sequence (DNA): TGCGCCAGCAGCTTGGGGACAGGGAGAGTCACAGATACGCAGTATTTT. The rearrangement uses TRBV5-1 and TRBJ2-3; 8 bases line up with TRBD1. This CDR3 comprises 16 residues. The germline gives CDR1 SGHRS, CDR2 YFSETQ. V was clipped by 0 bases and J by 2 bases; unmatched bases: 5.

The sample holds a few counts of this clonotype. This rearrangement joins TRBV9 to TRBJ2-7, with TRBD1 matching over 7 bases. Germline V lookup: CDR1 SGDLS, CDR2 YYNGEE. Germline trimming cut 2 bases from V and 6 bases from J; bases unmatched to any gene: 8. This CDR3 comprises 14 residues. The CDR3 is CASSVEQGMGEQYF. The CDR3, as DNA: TGTGCCAGCAGCGTGGAACAGGGGATGGGCGAGCAGTACTTC.

This clonotype has only one observation. This chain links TRBV18 with TRBJ1-2; 7 nucleotides match TRBD1. The ends lost 1 base at V and 3 bases at J; junction bases unmatched: 2. From germline, CDR1 is KGHSH and CDR2 LQKENI. The CDR3 runs to 14 residues. The CDR3, as DNA: TGTGCCAGCTCACCACGGGACAGACACTATGGCTACACCTTC. Its protein product is CASSPRDRHYGYTF.

This clonotype came up many times. The rearrangement joins TRBV10-3 to TRBJ1-1, with D possibly TRBD1 on 5 matching bases. Between the trimmed V and J ends, which lost 6 bases and 6 bases, there was a span of 20 bases. This CDR3 is built from 15 residues. In germline, CDR1 is ENHRY, CDR2 SYGVKD. The CDR3 loop is CAIRENQGLGAEAFF. CDR3 bases: TGTGCCATCAGAGAAAACCAAGGGTTGGGGGCTGAAGCTTTCTTT.

This clonotype was recorded many times. The J gene is TRBJ1-4, the V gene TRBV28; perhaps TRBD1 as D (6 bases). Germline V lookup: CDR1 MDHEN, CDR2 SYDVKM. V was shortened by 7 bases and J by 3 bases, with 15 bases between the two germline ends. The CDR3 spans 15 residues. The CDR3 loop is CASKQLGQSNEKLFF. Written as DNA, the CDR3 is TGTGCCAGCAAGCAGCTAGGACAGTCTAATGAAAAACTGTTTTTT.

The V gene is TRBV9, the J gene TRBJ1-3; D is ambiguous. Trimming removed 4 bases at V and 6 bases at J, with 14 bases between. Germline CDR1 SGDLS, CDR2 YYNGEE. The CDR3 has 14 residues. The CDR3 protein is CASSPWKDENTIYF. CDR3 nucleotides: TGTGCCAGCAGCCCGTGGAAAGATGAAAACACCATATATTTT.

This clonotype was recorded a few times. The chain carries TRBV2 and TRBJ1-3; D gene unclear. This CDR3 has 15 residues. The V end was cut by 3 bases, the J end by 0 bases, with 9 bases between. The germline gives CDR1 SNHLY, CDR2 FYNNEI. The DNA of the CDR3 is TGTGCCAGCAGTGACGGTCGCTTCTCTGGAAACACCATATATTTT. Its translation is CASSDGRFSGNTIYF.

This clonotype was counted only a few times. The rearrangement links TRBV28 to TRBJ2-2; TRBD2 is a possible D gene (6 bases). This CDR3 spans 16 amino acids. Deletions cut 4 bases from V and 0 bases from J, with 12 bases between. Germline V gives CDR1 MDHEN, CDR2 SYDVKM. CDR3 sequence (DNA): TGTGCCAGCAGTTCCCCACTAGCTACGAACACCGGGGAGCTGTTTTTT. Its protein product is CASSSPLATNTGELFF.

About this clonotype itself: Its ends do not fully match the called genes, so a read error is possible. The rearrangement links TRBV6-2 or TRBV6-3 to TRBJ1-5; D ambiguous. The CDR3 extends over 13 amino acids. The germline V gene has CDR1 MNHEY and CDR2 SVGEGT. CDR3 in amino acids: CACSWAINQPQHF. In DNA, the CDR3 is TGTGCCTGCAGTTGGGCGATCAATCAGCCCCAGCATTTT.

This clonotype was observed a few times. One base away lies a much larger clone, so this may be a sequencing read error. This chain connects TRBV29-1 to TRBJ1-1; the match to TRBD1 covers 8 bases. The CDR3 runs 13 residues. Germline CDR1 is SQVTM and CDR2 is ANQGSEA. V gave up 0 bases and J gave up 6 bases; unmatched junction bases: 3. The CDR3 DNA is TGCAGCGTTGAAGATCCAGGGGGCGCTGAAGCTTTCTTT. Protein product: CSVEDPGGAEAFF. The whole variable domain, remainder taken from reference TRBV29-1 and TRBJ1-1, is SAVISQKPSRDICQRGTSLTIQCQVDSQVTMMFWYRQQPGQSLTLIATANQGSEATYESGFVIDKFPISRPNLTFSTLTVSNMSPEDSSIYLCSVEDPGGAEAFFGQGTRLTVV.

This clonotype was observed many times. This chain uses TRBV20-1 with TRBJ1-3; D is ambiguous. The V end was cut by 6 bases, the J end by 0 bases, with 9 bases between. The CDR3 is made up of 13 amino acids. From germline, CDR1 is DFQATT and CDR2 SNEGSKA (reference sequence). CDR3 loop: CSARPDSGNTIYF. For the CDR3, the DNA is TGCAGTGCGAGACCGGACTCTGGAAACACCATATATTTT.

A few counts support this clonotype. The CDR3 protein is CASSLAGGSTDTQYF. CDR3 bases: TGTGCCAGCAGTTTGGCGGGAGGGAGCACAGATACGCAGTATTTT. This chain uses TRBV12-3 or TRBV12-4 with TRBJ2-3; 9 bases match TRBD2. The CDR3 is made up of 15 amino acids. The V gene end was trimmed by 3 bases and the J gene end by 0 bases; junction bases not matched to a gene: 1.

This clonotype was seen at least ten times. The J gene is TRBJ2-7, the V gene TRBV28, with TRBD2 as a possible D gene (7 bases). Trimming shortened V by 11 bases and J by 1 base, and 18 bases separated the two germline ends. This CDR3 spans 14 amino acids. CDR1 and CDR2 from the germline V gene are MDHEN and SYDVKM. CDR3 loop: CAAHREGRSYEQYF. CDR3 bases: TGTGCCGCCCACAGGGAGGGCAGATCCTACGAGCAGTACTTC.

This clonotype was observed many times. The rearrangement links TRBV6-1 to TRBJ1-4; tentatively, D is TRBD1 (5 bases). CDR1 and CDR2 (germline): MNHNS, SASEGT. The CDR3 spans 15 residues. V lost 4 bases, J lost 5 bases, and 14 bases lay in between. The CDR3 here is CASSVGGGGNEKLFF. The CDR3 bases are TGTGCCAGCAGTGTGGGGGGGGGTGGCAATGAAAAACTGTTTTTT.